This T cell receptor beta chain comes out of a study of blood T cell repertoires in COVID-19. The wider study: The samples span acute and convalescent COVID-19 from the United States, Italy and Spain.

This clone was recorded only once. Repertoires were generated with immunoSEQ multiplex PCR, while TCRdb's copy carries only in-frame clones and drops some. This repertoire shows 75,000 to 80,000 clones, roughly 80% found once; its top ten account for roughly 18%. V was shortened by 8 bases and J by 0 bases, with 16 bases between the two germline ends. The CDR3 contains 15 residues. The germline V gene encodes CDR1 MNHEY and CDR2 SVGAGI. The receptor was isolated from an older woman with acute or convalescent COVID-19. The source material was peripheral blood. The genes are TRBV6-5 and TRBJ1-1; TRBD1 might be the D (5 bases). CDR3 sequence (DNA): TGTGCCAGCCTTAAGTCAGACAGATTGAACACTGAAGCTTTCTTT. As protein: CASLKSDRLNTEAFF.